These T cell receptor beta chains were read from a single sample in a study of CD8+CD57+ T cells in acquired aplastic anemia. TCRdb reanalysed the reads using MiXCR and keeps one entry per CDR3 protein. The table records fewer than 150,000 distinct CDR3 sequences, more than 40% of them present only once. Sequenced: sorted CD4+, CD8+, or CD8+CD57+ T cells (not recorded which) from PBMCs. Receptors were obtained from a human donor in good health, serving as a control. Both conserved end residues are trimmed from each CDR3.

j_gene | v_gene | CDR3aa
TRBJ2-7 | TRBV6-5 | ASSYQGPPYEQY
TRBJ2-5 | TRBV18 | ASSPAGTQY
TRBJ1-2 | TRBV7-6 | ASSLQGSYGYT
TRBJ1-5 | TRBV12-3/TRBV12-4 | ASSSHIGEQPQH
TRBJ2-7 | TRBV19 | ASSAGPRIYEQY
TRBJ2-7 | TRBV7-2 | ASSWTEKTYEQY
TRBJ1-1 | TRBV19 | ATRDRGYDTEAF
TRBJ2-3 | TRBV10-3 | AISESPTQGDSDTQY
TRBJ1-1 | TRBV10-3 | AIAETGSTEAF
TRBJ1-1 | TRBV7-9 | TSSSAGTGGNTEAF
TRBJ1-1 | TRBV10-3 | AISGQFEAF
TRBJ2-1 | TRBV24-1 | ATSGSGFSYNEQF
TRBJ2-7 | TRBV11-2 | ASSLGDPYEQY
TRBJ2-3 | TRBV6-2/TRBV6-3 | ASSYLARTDTQY
TRBJ2-7 | TRBV2 | AYGTARPYEQY
TRBJ2-3 | TRBV2 | ASTLWADTQY
TRBJ1-6 | TRBV4-3 | ASSQAGYSPLH
TRBJ2-7 | TRBV25-1 | ASSQETGSKEQY
TRBJ1-2 | TRBV25-1 | ASSDPGPGGYGYT
TRBJ1-2 | TRBV4-2 | ASSRVEGDGYT
TRBJ1-6 | TRBV20-1 | STRSRTDNNSPLH
TRBJ2-1 | TRBV6-2/TRBV6-3 | ASTPSGQGAREQF
TRBJ2-3 | TRBV5-6 | ASSLGHQGRGGEQY
TRBJ1-5 | TRBV2 | ASSEALRSQPQH
TRBJ1-6 | TRBV11-2 | ASSLGITGGIGSPLH
TRBJ1-2 | TRBV4-1 | ASSQGFGGGGSSGYT
TRBJ1-4 | TRBV6-1 | ASRRTGASTNEKLF
TRBJ2-3 | TRBV10-3 | ATQLGGSTDTQY
TRBJ2-7 | TRBV12-3/TRBV12-4 | ASSYSMGGYEQY
TRBJ2-7 | TRBV10-3 | ASRENSYEQY
TRBJ1-6 | TRBV7-9 | ASSLGQGFAPLH
TRBJ2-3 | TRBV10-1 | ASSGQGWATDTQY